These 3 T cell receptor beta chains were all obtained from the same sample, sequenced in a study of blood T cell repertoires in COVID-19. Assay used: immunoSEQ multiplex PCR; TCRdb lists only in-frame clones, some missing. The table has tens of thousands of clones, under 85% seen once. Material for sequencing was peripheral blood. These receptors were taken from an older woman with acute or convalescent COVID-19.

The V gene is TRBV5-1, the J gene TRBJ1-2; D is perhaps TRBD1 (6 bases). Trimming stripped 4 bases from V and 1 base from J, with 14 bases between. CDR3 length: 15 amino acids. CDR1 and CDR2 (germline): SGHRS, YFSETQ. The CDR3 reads CASSSNFRGNYGYTF. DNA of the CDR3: TGCGCCAGCAGCAGCAATTTCAGGGGTAACTATGGCTACACCTTC. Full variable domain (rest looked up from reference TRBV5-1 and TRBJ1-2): KAGVTQTPRYLIKTRGQQVTLSCSPISGHRSVSWYQQTPGQGLQFLFEYFSETQRNKGNFPGRFSGRQFSNSRSEMNVSTLELGDSALYLCASSSNFRGNYGYTFGSGTRLTVV.

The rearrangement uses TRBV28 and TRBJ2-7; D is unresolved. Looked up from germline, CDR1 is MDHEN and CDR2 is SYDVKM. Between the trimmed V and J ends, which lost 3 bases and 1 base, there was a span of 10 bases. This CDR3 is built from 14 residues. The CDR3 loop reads CASSFPPGSYEQYF. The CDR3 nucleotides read TGTGCCAGCAGTTTTCCTCCAGGTTCCTACGAGCAGTACTTC.

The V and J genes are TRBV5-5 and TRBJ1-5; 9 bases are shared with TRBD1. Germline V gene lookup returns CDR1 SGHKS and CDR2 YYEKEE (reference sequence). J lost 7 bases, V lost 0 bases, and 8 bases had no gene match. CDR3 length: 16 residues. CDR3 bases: TGTGCCAGCAGCTTGGCCCTGGGACAGGGAGGCCAGCCCCAGCATTTT. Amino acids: CASSLALGQGGQPQHF.